These 8 T cell receptor beta chains share one sample of origin, sequenced in a study of identical twins. TCRdb processed the 5' RACE reads anew with MiXCR; each CDR3 protein has one entry. The sample gives a few hundred thousand distinct CDR3 sequences, roughly 18% of which show up once; 12% is in the top ten. Sequenced input: naive T cells sorted from blood. These receptor sequences come from a man over 45 in good health.

This clonotype was counted many times. V is TRBV6-1 and J is TRBJ2-7, with 11 bases fitting TRBD2. This CDR3 comprises 15 residues. In germline, CDR1 is MNHNS, CDR2 SASEGT. Losses at the gene ends were 6 bases for V and 3 bases for J; bases not matched to a gene: 7. CDR3 sequence reads: CASRDTSGGFYEQYF. The CDR3 DNA sequence: TGTGCCAGCAGAGACACTAGCGGGGGCTTCTACGAGCAGTACTTC.

This clonotype was seen at least ten times. The rearrangement links TRBV5-1 to TRBJ2-5; 11 nucleotides align to TRBD2. In germline, CDR1 is SGHRS, CDR2 YFSETQ. The trim removed 6 bases at V and 4 bases at J, leaving 8 bases unmatched. CDR3 size: 15 residues. The CDR3 spells CASTRLAGYGETQYF. The DNA for the CDR3 is TGCGCCAGCACCCGACTAGCGGGGTATGGAGAGACCCAGTACTTC.

This chain uses TRBV20-1 with TRBJ2-3; 10 bases fit TRBD2. With V trimmed by 6 bases and J by 1 base, 7 bases remained unmatched. This CDR3 has 15 amino acids. The germline V gene has CDR1 DFQATT and CDR2 SNEGSKA (reference sequence). The CDR3 coding sequence is TGCAGTGCCTCGGGACTAGCGATTGGCACAGATACGCAGTATTTT. Amino acids: CSASGLAIGTDTQYF.

A remark on this clonotype: A single base separates this from a much larger clone, so it may be a read error. The chain employs TRBV7-2 and TRBJ2-3, with D perhaps TRBD1 (5 bases). Per the germline V gene, CDR1 is SGHTA and CDR2 is FQGNSA. The CDR3 extends over 13 amino acids. CDR3 coding DNA: TGTGCCAGCGGCTTAGCCCAGGGTGATACGCAGTATTTT. Protein: CASGLAQGDTQYF.

This clonotype was seen ten or more times. The chain is built from TRBV10-3 and TRBJ2-1, with 12 bases matching TRBD1. The V gene's germline CDR1 is ENHRY and CDR2 SYGVKD. The CDR3 runs to 15 residues. Losses at the gene ends were 10 bases for V and 5 bases for J; bases not matched to a gene: 9. The CDR3 region has the DNA TGTGCCACCGACCGCAGGGACAGGGGGCACAATGAGCAGTTCTTC. Its protein is CATDRRDRGHNEQFF.

This clonotype was picked up many times. V gene TRBV7-2 combines with J gene TRBJ2-7; tentatively, D is TRBD1 (5 bases). The CDR3 spans 12 residues. Germline lookup yields CDR1 SGHTA and CDR2 FQGNSA. V dropped 5 bases and J dropped 3 bases, with 8 bases sitting between them. The CDR3 here is CASSVTGYEQYF. The DNA for the CDR3 is TGTGCCAGCAGCGTAACAGGCTACGAGCAGTACTTC.

This clonotype has just a few counts. V gene TRBV7-9 combines with J gene TRBJ2-7, with TRBD1 matching over 7 bases. CDR1 and CDR2 (germline): SEHNR, FQNEAQ (reference sequence). The CDR3 loop spans 16 amino acids. Losses at the gene ends were 5 bases for V and 6 bases for J; bases not matched to a gene: 16. In nucleotides, the CDR3 is TGTGCCAGCAGCCCCTGGGGGACAGTCGGGGTTCCCGAGCAGTACTTC. Protein product: CASSPWGTVGVPEQYF.

A single count supports this clonotype. The chain has TRBV6-1 and TRBJ2-7; D is possibly TRBD1 (5 bases). The CDR3 has 15 residues. The V and J ends lost 2 bases and 1 base respectively, with 12 bases between them. Germline values: CDR1 MNHNS, CDR2 SASEGT. The CDR3 DNA reads TGTGCCAGCAGTGAACTGGGTTCAGGGTCCTACGAGCAGTACTTC. This encodes CASSELGSGSYEQYF.